This T cell receptor (beta chain) was found in a study of long-term antiretroviral therapy in people with HIV. With respect to this clone: Its antigen is unidentified.

Survey-level resolution applied to immunoSEQ assay v3.0. Researchers set sequencing to target about 35,000-55,000 T-cell genomes per sample. The repertoire was sequenced with immunoSEQ multiplex PCR; TCRdb's copy has only in-frame clones and lacks some. The table lists 20,000 or so clones, roughly three quarters of them singletons. At least two post-ART and at least one pre-ART PBMC sample were available for each donor. Notes on the study in general: Clones that had undergone expansion before ART prevailed in the repertoire throughout all time points.

Trimming shortened V by 0 bases and J by 3 bases, and 12 bases separated the two germline ends. Germline CDR1 MGHRA, CDR2 YSYEKL. The CDR3 consists of 15 residues. The sample in question was unsorted PBMCs, obtained 0.5 years before starting antiretroviral therapy. The receptor comes from a young man with HIV. The V call is TRBV4-1, the J call TRBJ2-7; no firm D call. As DNA, the CDR3 is TGCGCCAGCAGCCAAGATCGAAGCCCCGGCTACGAGCAGTACTTC. It codes for CASSQDRSPGYEQYF.